A single sample gave rise to the 29 T cell receptor beta chains below, sequenced in a study of blood T cells in healthy people across ages (dated by TCRdb to between 2014 and 2016). The method was 5' RACE. Sequencing used an Illumina HiSeq 2500. A second PCR of 7 to 11 cycles was performed with a sample-barcoded 5' primer and a J-beta primer mix. TCRdb took the public reads, trimmed them with fastp at Q25, ran MiXCR for clone calling and kept in-frame beta chains. Each CDR3 protein gets just one entry, which takes the most common genes and DNA from the rows behind it. This sample comprises hundreds of thousands of distinct CDR3 sequences, 32% of them detected only once. The leading ten clones occupy over 15% of the sample. Sequencing used blood. These receptor sequences come from an elderly woman in good health. Donor details come from another sample of the same person, matched by shared clones.

This clonotype was seen a few times. As DNA, the CDR3 is TGTGCCAGCAGTTTTTCGACAGGGAGTAAAAATGAAAAACTGTTTTTT. Encoded protein: CASSFSTGSKNEKLFF. The V and J genes are TRBV12-3 or TRBV12-4 and TRBJ1-4; 7 bases are a match to TRBD1. This CDR3 region has 16 residues. V shed 3 bases and J 5 bases; nucleotides not matched to a gene: 9.

This clonotype was seen ten or more times. V usage is TRBV6-2 or TRBV6-3 and J usage is TRBJ2-7, with 9 nucleotides matching TRBD2. The J segment lost 0 bases and the V segment lost 5 bases, leaving 5 bases of the junction unmatched. Germline V CDR1 and CDR2: MNHEY, SVGEGT. The CDR3 extends over 15 amino acids. The CDR3 sequence is CASSPSGALSYEQYF. CDR3 nucleotide sequence: TGTGCCAGCAGTCCTAGCGGGGCACTCTCCTACGAGCAGTACTTC.

The chain uses TRBV5-1 and TRBJ2-5; D remains unclear. Germline lookup yields CDR1 SGHRS and CDR2 YFSETQ. The V gene lost 1 base and the J gene lost 2 bases, with 6 bases spanning the gap. The CDR3 length is 13 residues. This CDR3 is CASSLFIQETQYF. The CDR3 region has the DNA TGCGCCAGCAGCTTGTTCATTCAAGAGACCCAGTACTTC.

This clonotype was counted a few times. The V call is TRBV20-1, the J call TRBJ1-1, with D perhaps matching TRBD1 (5 bases). The CDR3 extends over 13 amino acids. Germline lookup yields CDR1 DFQATT and CDR2 SNEGSKA (reference sequence). V lost 0 bases, J lost 5 bases, and 10 bases lay in between. The CDR3 nucleotides read TGCAGTGCTAGAGATCCGGGGCGAACTGAAGCTTTCTTT. Its translation: CSARDPGRTEAFF.

This clonotype was counted many times. The chain employs TRBV5-4 and TRBJ2-7; tentative D call: TRBD2 (6 bases). V was cut by 5 bases and J by 0 bases, with 12 bases left in between. The CDR3 extends over 14 amino acids. From germline, CDR1 is SGHNT and CDR2 YYREEE (reference sequence). The CDR3 coding sequence is TGTGCCAGCAGTGGCGGGACCTCCTCCTACGAGCAGTACTTC. It specifies CASSGGTSSYEQYF.

Regarding this clonotype: The germline gene is not matched at one end of the junction; a read error may be the cause. V and J are TRBV7-9 and TRBJ2-3; D call uncertain. The CDR3 has 12 residues. In germline, CDR1 is SEHNR, CDR2 FQNEAQ (reference sequence). The DNA of the CDR3 is TGTACCAGCAGCTTAGCCACAGATACGCAGTATTTT. This sequence encodes CTSSLATDTQYF. The full variable domain, rest sourced from reference TRBV7-9 and TRBJ2-3, is DTGVSQNPRHKITKRGQNVTFRCDPISEHNRLYWYRQTLGQGPEFLTYFQNEAQLEKSRLLSDRFSAERPKGSFSTLEIQRTEQGDSAMYLCTSSLATDTQYFGPGTRLTVL.

The rearrangement uses TRBV30 and TRBJ1-1; D ambiguous. The CDR3 length is 13 residues. V gave up 0 bases and J gave up 10 bases, with 15 bases separating them. Germline V CDR1 and CDR2: GTSNPN, SVGIG (reference sequence). The CDR3 loop is CAWSVREGQGAFF. CDR3 coding DNA: TGTGCCTGGAGTGTACGCGAGGGCCAAGGAGCTTTCTTT.

This clonotype has at least ten counts. The chain joins TRBV7-6 to TRBJ2-5; 8 nucleotides align to TRBD2. The CDR3 extends over 15 amino acids. V lost 2 bases and J lost 5; bases outside the gene matches: 7. The germline V gene has CDR1 SGHVS and CDR2 FNYEAQ. In DNA form, the CDR3 reads TGTGCCAGCAGCTTATCGGGGGGGGGATGGGAGACCCAGTACTTC. It codes for CASSLSGGGWETQYF.

On this clonotype itself: This sequence may be a read error, since a much larger clone differs from it by one base. The chain recombines TRBV12-3 or TRBV12-4 with TRBJ2-5; D unresolved. This CDR3 contains 12 residues. In nucleotides, the CDR3 is TGTACCAGCAGTTACCACCAAGAGACCCAGTACTTC. Translation gives CTSSYHQETQYF.

This sequence joins TRBV30 and TRBJ1-5; 7 bases fit TRBD1. CDR3 length: 13 residues. V lost 5 bases and J lost 4; bases outside the gene matches: 5. CDR1 and CDR2 (germline): GTSNPN, SVGIG (reference sequence). This chain's CDR3 is CAWGTVPNQPQHF. DNA for the CDR3: TGTGCCTGGGGGACAGTACCTAATCAGCCCCAGCATTTT.

Comments on this clonotype: A clone one base away is much larger, so this may be a read error. The CDR3 reads CASSRHAGTSEGKNIQYF. In DNA form, the CDR3 reads TGTGCCAGCAGCCGACACGCCGGGACTAGCGAGGGGAAAAACATTCAGTACTTC. The genes are TRBV4-2 and TRBJ2-4; TRBD2 agrees at 10 bases. The CDR3 totals 18 residues. Germline loops: CDR1 LGHNA, CDR2 YNFKEQ. The junction had 13 bases not matched to a gene; V was cut back by 4 bases and J by 4 bases.

The table lists this clonotype with many counts. The gene calls are TRBV6-2 or TRBV6-3 and TRBJ2-7; 11 bases align to TRBD2. Germline V gene sequence: CDR1 MNHEY, CDR2 SVGEGT. This CDR3 contains 17 residues. V was clipped by 4 bases and J by 2 bases; unmatched bases: 10. The CDR3 sequence is CASSSPGLAANTYEQYF. The CDR3 nucleotides read TGTGCCAGCAGTTCCCCGGGACTAGCGGCGAATACCTACGAGCAGTACTTC.

Notes on this clonotype: A read error may be the cause here, since a much bigger clone is one base away. The rearrangement joins TRBV12-3 or TRBV12-4 to TRBJ2-1; D is possibly TRBD1 or TRBD2 (5 bases each). The tail of the sequence fits TRBJ2-7 better, so the J call may be wrong. The CDR3 extends over 16 amino acids. The CDR3 nucleotides are TGTGCCAGCAGTTTGGCAAGCGGTTCAGGGAACAATGAGCAGTACTTC. This codes for CASSLASGSGNNEQYF.

This clonotype was counted ten times or more. This chain joins TRBV24-1 and TRBJ2-3; no clear D. CDR3 length: 13 residues. Trimming shortened V by 2 bases and J by 5 bases, and 7 bases separated the two germline ends. Germline lookup yields CDR1 KGHDR and CDR2 SFDVKD. CDR3: CATSDSLKDTQYF. The CDR3 bases are TGTGCCACCAGTGATTCCCTCAAAGATACGCAGTATTTT.

Concerning this clonotype: A read error is possible here, since a much larger clone lies one base away. The chain recombines TRBV25-1 with TRBJ1-6; 10 positions agree with TRBD1. CDR3 length: 14 residues. CDR1 and CDR2 from the germline V gene are MGHDK and SYGVNS. CDR3 nucleotide sequence: TGTGCCAGCAGCTCGGGACAGGGGTGGTCACCCCCCCACTTT. Protein: CASSSGQGWSPPHF.

In this sample, this clonotype turned up a few times. The chain carries TRBV2 and TRBJ1-5; TRBD1 matches 10 bases. Germline values: CDR1 SNHLY, CDR2 FYNNEI. Trimming took 6 bases from V and 4 from J; bases not matched to a gene: 6. The CDR3 runs to 15 residues. The CDR3 loop is CASRPDRGRNQPQHF. CDR3 DNA: TGTGCCAGCAGACCCGACAGGGGGCGAAATCAGCCCCAGCATTTT.

CDR3 DNA sequence: TGTGCCAGCAGCTTAGGCTCTAGCGTCAATGAGCAGTTCTTC. Translating it yields CASSLGSSVNEQFF. J is TRBJ2-1 and V is TRBV7-2; a weak D match, TRBD2 (6 bases). Germline CDR1 and CDR2: SGHTA and FQGNSA. Trimming stripped 1 base from V and 6 bases from J, with 10 bases between. This CDR3 is built from 14 residues.

The rearrangement joins TRBV11-2 to TRBJ1-2; D is possibly TRBD1 (5 bases). Germline-derived CDR1 and CDR2 are SGHAT and FQNNGV. The CDR3 contains 16 residues. The V end was cut by 5 bases, the J end by 6 bases, with 22 bases between. CDR3 nucleotide sequence: TGTGCCAGCAGCCTCCTAAGGGGTAGGGAAGGAGATGGCTACACCTTC. Its protein product is CASSLLRGREGDGYTF.

The rearrangement links TRBV11-3 to TRBJ2-1, with 8 bases fitting TRBD1. V shed 3 bases and J 6 bases; nucleotides not matched to a gene: 16. The germline V gene encodes CDR1 SGHNT and CDR2 YENEEA. The CDR3 has 18 amino acids. As DNA, the CDR3 is TGTGCCAGCAGCTTCCTGGCCTCAACAGGGGGTGCCCCCAATGAGCAGTTCTTC. This gives the protein CASSFLASTGGAPNEQFF. The full variable domain, with the rest looked up from reference TRBV11-3 and TRBJ2-1, is EAGVVQSPRYKIIEKKQPVAFWCNPISGHNTLYWYLQNLGQGPELLIRYENEEAVDDSQLPKDRFSAERLKGVDSTLKIQPAELGDSAVYLCASSFLASTGGAPNEQFFGPGTRLTVL.

The genes are TRBV6-1 and TRBJ2-4; D gene uncertain. The assigned J gene may be wrong: the sequence end matches TRBJ2-7 better. The CDR3 loop spans 13 amino acids. Germline loops: CDR1 MNHNS, CDR2 SASEGT. CDR3 amino acids: CASSGVGDYEQYF. CDR3 DNA sequence: TGTGCCAGCAGTGGGGTTGGGGACTACGAGCAGTACTTC.

The rearrangement links TRBV18 to TRBJ1-2; D call uncertain. The CDR3 runs to 14 residues. The ends were cut back, 1 base at V and 1 base at J, with 7 bases in the middle. Germline V CDR1 and CDR2: KGHSH, LQKENI. CDR3 nucleotide sequence: TGTGCCAGCTCACCACTCACGATTAACTATGGCTACACCTTC. Translation: CASSPLTINYGYTF.

Notes on this clonotype: It may be a read error: a sequence one base away is much more abundant. The chain uses TRBV20-1 and TRBJ1-2; D unresolved. CDR3 size: 13 residues. Germline loops: CDR1 DFQATT, CDR2 SNEGSKA (reference sequence). CDR3: CSASSGFGYGDTF. In nucleotides, the CDR3 is TGCAGTGCTAGTTCGGGTTTCGGCTATGGCGACACCTTC.

This clonotype was found a few times. The germline gene is not matched at one end of the junction; a read error may be the cause. The CDR3 here is CACREPPLTDEQYF. CDR3 in DNA: TGTGCCTGCAGGGAGCCACCATTAACGGACGAGCAGTACTTC. The chain couples TRBV6-2 or TRBV6-3 to TRBJ2-5; tentatively, D is TRBD1 or TRBD2 (5 bases each). The end of the DNA is better explained by TRBJ2-7, so the J call may be wrong. Germline V gives CDR1 MNHEY, CDR2 SVGEGT. The CDR3 has 14 residues.

In its sample, this clonotype was seen many times. The chain has TRBV7-2 and TRBJ2-7; 7 positions match TRBD2. Germline trimming cut 0 bases from V and 7 bases from J; bases unmatched to any gene: 6. The germline V gene encodes CDR1 SGHTA and CDR2 FQGNSA. This CDR3 spans 14 amino acids. The CDR3: CASSLAVGGREQYF. CDR3 DNA sequence: TGTGCCAGCAGCTTAGCAGTCGGGGGGAGAGAGCAGTACTTC. The full variable domain, with the rest looked up from reference TRBV7-2 and TRBJ2-7, is GAGVSQSPSNKVTEKGKDVELRCDPISGHTALYWYRQSLGQGLEFLIYFQGNSAPDKSGLPSDRFSAERTGGSVSTLTIQRTQQEDSAVYLCASSLAVGGREQYFGPGTRLTVT.

This clonotype was seen repeatedly, ten times or more. The chain employs TRBV7-9 and TRBJ1-5; 9 bases map to TRBD1. This CDR3 contains 16 residues. Germline CDR1 reads SEHNR; CDR2 reads FQNEAQ (reference sequence). V shed 0 bases and J 4 bases; nucleotides not matched to a gene: 4. CDR3 protein: CASSLALGTGNQPQHF. DNA for the CDR3: TGTGCCAGCAGCTTAGCGCTAGGGACAGGGAATCAGCCCCAGCATTTT.

This clonotype was recorded many times. This chain links TRBV12-3 or TRBV12-4 with TRBJ2-7; 8 nucleotides line up with TRBD2. The CDR3 totals 14 residues. V trimming: 2 bases; J trimming: 4 bases; junction bases outside the gene matches: 4. The CDR3 DNA reads TGTGCCAGCAGTTTAAGCTCTAGCGGGTACGAGCAGTACTTC. Amino acids: CASSLSSSGYEQYF.

This clonotype was detected many times. This chain connects TRBV6-5 to TRBJ2-1; 10 bases agree with TRBD2. This CDR3 contains 15 residues. CDR1 is MNHEY and CDR2 is SVGAGI in the germline V gene. The trim removed 6 bases at V and 9 bases at J, leaving 11 bases unmatched. The CDR3 sequence: CASRRSGLADFEQFF. The CDR3 DNA follows: TGTGCCAGCAGGAGGTCCGGACTAGCGGACTTTGAGCAGTTCTTC.

This clonotype came up many times. The genes are TRBV12-5 and TRBJ2-3; D not certain. This CDR3 comprises 13 residues. The V and J ends lost 1 base and 1 base respectively, with 3 bases between them. Germline V gene lookup returns CDR1 LGHNT and CDR2 FRNRAP. This chain's CDR3 is CASGLAGTDTQYF. CDR3 bases: TGTGCTAGTGGTTTGGCCGGCACAGATACGCAGTATTTT.

Regarding this clonotype: The junction departs from the called germline gene at one end, perhaps through a read error. The J gene is TRBJ2-7, the V gene TRBV5-6; the match to TRBD2 covers 9 bases. The DNA end favors TRBJ2-5, so the J call may be wrong. Germline values: CDR1 SGHDT, CDR2 YYEEEE. The CDR3 has 14 residues. CDR3 region: CASCLERGEETQYF. The CDR3 DNA reads as TGTGCCAGCTGCTTGGAGCGGGGGGAAGAGACCCAGTACTTC.